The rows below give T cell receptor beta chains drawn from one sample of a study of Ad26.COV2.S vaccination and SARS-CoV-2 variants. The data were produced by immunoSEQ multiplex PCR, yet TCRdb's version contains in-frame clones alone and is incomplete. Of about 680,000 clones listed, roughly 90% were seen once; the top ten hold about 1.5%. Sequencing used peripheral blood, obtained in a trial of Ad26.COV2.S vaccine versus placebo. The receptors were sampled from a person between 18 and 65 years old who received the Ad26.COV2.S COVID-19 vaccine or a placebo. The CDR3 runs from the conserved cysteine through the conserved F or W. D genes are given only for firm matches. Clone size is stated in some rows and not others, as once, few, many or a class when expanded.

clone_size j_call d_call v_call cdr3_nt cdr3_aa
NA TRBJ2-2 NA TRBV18 TGTGCCAGCTCACGGATGGAAACCGGGGAGCTGTTTTTT CASSRMETGELFF
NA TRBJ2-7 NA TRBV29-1 TGCAGCGTAGTGGACCGCTCTACCTACGAGCAGTACTTC CSVVDRSTYEQYF
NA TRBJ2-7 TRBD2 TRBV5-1 TGCGCCAGCAGCTTTGGACTAGCGGGAGGGAGGGAGCAGTACTTC CASSFGLAGGREQYF
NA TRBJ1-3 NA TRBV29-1 TGCAGCGTTGTTACGAGTGGAAACACCATATATTTT CSVVTSGNTIYF
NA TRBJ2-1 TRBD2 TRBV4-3 TGCGCCAGCAGCCAAGTTATAAGCGGGGGAACAAATGAGCAGTTCTTC CASSQVISGGTNEQFF
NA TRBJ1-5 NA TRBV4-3 TGCGCCAGCAGCCCTCAAGTCAGGGAGGATCAGCCCCAGCATTTT CASSPQVREDQPQHF
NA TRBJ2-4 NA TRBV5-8 TGTGCCAGCAGCTTGGGCCAGGTCGTCAAAAACATTCAGTACTTC CASSLGQVVKNIQYF
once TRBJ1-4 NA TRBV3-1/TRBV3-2 TGTGCCAGCAGCCAATGGGGGGAGGATGAAAAACTGTTTTTT CASSQWGEDEKLFF
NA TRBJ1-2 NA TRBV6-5 TGTGCCAGCAGTCGCGAGGGGCTAGACTATGGCTACACCTTC CASSREGLDYGYTF
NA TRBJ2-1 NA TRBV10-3 TGTGCCATCAGTGAGCCCGGAGCGCCCAATGAGCAGTTCTTC CAISEPGAPNEQFF
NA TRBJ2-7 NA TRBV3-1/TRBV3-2 TGTGCCAGCAGCCAACCGCCCTACGAGCAGTACTTC CASSQPPYEQYF
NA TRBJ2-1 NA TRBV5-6 NA CASSFGSGDEQFF
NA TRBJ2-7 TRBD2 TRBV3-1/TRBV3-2 TGTGCCAGCAGCCAAGCGGTGGGGACTAGCGGGGGACGGCAGCACTTC CASSQAVGTSGGRQHF
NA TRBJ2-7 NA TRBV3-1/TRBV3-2 TGTGCCAGCAGCCAATCGCGGGGCTTATCCTACGAGCAGTACTTC CASSQSRGLSYEQYF
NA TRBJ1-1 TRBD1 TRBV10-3 TGTGCCACCGTATGGGACAGGGCGACTGAAGCTTTCTTT CATVWDRATEAFF
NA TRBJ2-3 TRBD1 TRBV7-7 TGTGCTAGCAGCTCCGGACAGGGCACAGATACGCAGTATTTT CASSSGQGTDTQYF
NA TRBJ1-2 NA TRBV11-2 TGTGCCAGCAAGGAGGGCTATGGCTACACCTTC CASKEGYGYTF
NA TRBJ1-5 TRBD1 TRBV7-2 TGTGCCAGCAGCCCTACGACAGGGCAATATAGCAATCAGCCCCAGCATTTT CASSPTTGQYSNQPQHF
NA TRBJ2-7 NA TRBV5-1 TGCGCCAGCAGCTTGTTCGCCTCCTACGAGCAGTACTTC CASSLFASYEQYF
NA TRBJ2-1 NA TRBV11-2 TGTGCCAGCAGCCTAATGGAGATAAAGCAGTTCTTC CASSLMEIKQFF
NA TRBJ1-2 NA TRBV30 TGTGCCTGGAGTGTAGGGGGTGACTATGGCTACACCTTC CAWSVGGDYGYTF
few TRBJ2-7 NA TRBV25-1 TGTGCCAGCTCCTACGAGCAGTACTTC CASSYEQYF
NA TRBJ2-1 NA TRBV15 TGTGCCACCAGCGACCCACGGAGCTCCTACAATGAGCAGTTCTTC CATSDPRSSYNEQFF
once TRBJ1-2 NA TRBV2 TGTGCCAGCCTAATGACGAGGCAGATTAACTATGGCTACACCTTC CASLMTRQINYGYTF
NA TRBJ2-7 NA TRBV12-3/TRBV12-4 TGTGCCAGCAGCCCCCGACCCTACGAGCAGTACTTC CASSPRPYEQYF
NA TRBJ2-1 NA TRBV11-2 TGTGCCAGCAGCTTAGTACCAACCGGGGTGGTCTACAATGAGCAGTTCTTC CASSLVPTGVVYNEQFF
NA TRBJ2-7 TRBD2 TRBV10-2 TGCGCCAGCAGTAACAATGGACCGGGACTAGCTCCCTACGAGCAGTACTTC CASSNNGPGLAPYEQYF